This is a list of T cell receptor beta chains from one sample in a study of CD8 T cells in ankylosing spondylitis. MiXCR, applied by TCRdb to the 5' RACE reads, yields one record per CDR3 protein. The profile shows 200,000 to 250,000 distinct CDR3 sequences, 20% to 30% of them singletons. The source material was blood, either unsorted or a sorted T cell fraction (not recorded which). These receptors were obtained from a male donor with ankylosing spondylitis or in good health (not recorded which). CDR3s include the opening cysteine and the closing phenylalanine or tryptophan. A D gene is named only where the DNA matches it firmly. Part of the rows lack a size; the others show once, few, many or a class for expanded clones.

j_call clone_size d_call v_call cdr3_nt cdr3_aa
TRBJ2-3 few . TRBV5-5 TGTGCCAGCAGCACTAACACAGATACGCAGTATTTT CASSTNTDTQYF
TRBJ2-7 many TRBD2 TRBV28 TGTGCCACTTCGGGCGGGAGCTCCTACGAGCAGTACTTC CATSGGSSYEQYF
TRBJ2-1 . . TRBV4-3 TGCGCCAGCAGCCACGGCCTTAGCTCCTACAATGAGCAGTTCTTC CASSHGLSSYNEQFF
TRBJ1-3 many TRBD1 TRBV10-3 TGTGCCATCAGTGCCCGGGACAGGGACTCTGGAAACACCATATATTTT CAISARDRDSGNTIYF
TRBJ2-4 . . TRBV20-1 TGCAGTGCTAGAATTGGTCAGAAAAACATTCAGTACTTC CSARIGQKNIQYF
TRBJ2-7 many . TRBV6-1 TGTGCCAGCTCAATTCAAGGAGGGACCACCTACGAGCAGTACTTC CASSIQGGTTYEQYF
TRBJ1-2 once . TRBV20-1 TGCAGTGCTCACATCATGGCAGCCAGCTTCTATGGCTACACCTTC CSAHIMAASFYGYTF
TRBJ2-7 . TRBD2 TRBV6-6 TGTGCCAGCAGTATAGCGGGAGGATACGAGCAGTACTTC CASSIAGGYEQYF
TRBJ2-7 . . TRBV20-1 TGCAGTGCTCGGCGGGGGACAACCTCCTACGAGCAGTACTTC CSARRGTTSYEQYF
TRBJ1-1 many . TRBV20-1 TGCAGTACCAACAGCGGGGCGGACTTGAGGACTGAAGCTTTCTTT CSTNSGADLRTEAFF
TRBJ2-1 many TRBD1 TRBV11-2 TGTGCCAGCAGCTTAGTTACAGGGGGTTTGGGCAATGAGCAGTTCTTC CASSLVTGGLGNEQFF
TRBJ2-2 few . TRBV7-2 TGTGCCAGCAGCTTAGGTCCCTACACCGGGGAGCTGTTTTTT CASSLGPYTGELFF
TRBJ1-5 . . TRBV20-1 TGCAGTGCTAGAGATACCGGGACGGCTAATCAGCCCCAGCATTTT CSARDTGTANQPQHF
TRBJ2-3 few TRBD1 TRBV20-1 TGCAGTGCCACCCAGAAGGGGGCCAGTCGTCACACAGATACGCAGTATTTT CSATQKGASRHTDTQYF
TRBJ1-1 few . TRBV20-1 TGCAGTGCTGTCCCCACATCGAACACTGAAGCTTTCTTT CSAVPTSNTEAFF
TRBJ2-4 . . TRBV7-2 TGTGCCAGCAGTCGCCAAACAGAGACTCTAGCCAAAAACATTCAGTACTTC CASSRQTETLAKNIQYF
TRBJ1-1 . . TRBV6-5 TGTGCCAGCAGTTACTCGACAGAGGTGTCTGAAGCTTTCTTT CASSYSTEVSEAFF
TRBJ2-2 . . TRBV29-1 TGCAGCGCACTTGCCGGGAGAGACCGATACACCGGGGAGCTGTTTTTT CSALAGRDRYTGELFF
TRBJ2-3 many . TRBV10-2 TGCGCCAGCAGTGGGGTTCAGGGAGAAGATACGCAGTATTTT CASSGVQGEDTQYF
TRBJ1-2 . . TRBV12-3/TRBV12-4 TGTGCCAGCAGTTCGGGGACCTATGGCTACACCTTC CASSSGTYGYTF
TRBJ2-7 . TRBD2 TRBV6-5 TGTGCCAGCAGTTTTGGGACTAGCGAGGACGAGCAGTACTTC CASSFGTSEDEQYF
TRBJ2-5 . TRBD2 TRBV10-3 TGTGCCATCGGTGCTAGCGGAGAGACCCAGTACTTC CAIGASGETQYF
TRBJ2-2 many . TRBV6-5 TGTGCCAGCAGTTACTCTCGGCAGGGGATAACCTTCGGGGAGCTGTTTTTT CASSYSRQGITFGELFF
TRBJ2-2 many TRBD1 TRBV6-2/TRBV6-3 TGTGCCAGCAGCCAGGGACAGGGCGACACCGGGGAGCTGTTTTTT CASSQGQGDTGELFF
TRBJ2-1 few . TRBV9 TGTGCCAGCAGACTCAACGATGCCCCCTACAATGAGCAGTTCTTC CASRLNDAPYNEQFF
TRBJ2-3 many . TRBV7-2 TGTGCCAGCAGCTTACCCTACAGCACAGATACGCAGTATTTT CASSLPYSTDTQYF
TRBJ2-3 many TRBD2 TRBV6-5 TGTGCCAGCAGTTACCCGGGAGGGGGCACAGATACGCAGTATTTT CASSYPGGGTDTQYF
TRBJ1-2 many TRBD1 TRBV29-1 TGCAGCGTTGAAGAAGGGGGCGTTGAACCCTATGGCTACACCTTC CSVEEGGVEPYGYTF
TRBJ2-3 . . TRBV5-1 TGCGCCAGCGAAACGGGGAAAAGCACAGATACGCAGTATTTT CASETGKSTDTQYF
TRBJ2-7 . . TRBV6-1 TGTGCCAGCAGTAGACAGACCTCCTACGAGCAGTACTTC CASSRQTSYEQYF
TRBJ2-7 . . TRBV20-1 TGCAGTGCTAGTTTCCAGGGGGGGAACTACGAGCAGTACTTC CSASFQGGNYEQYF
TRBJ2-7 few . TRBV5-1 TGCGCCAGCAGCTTGACATTCGAACGAACACTTGGCGAGCAGTACTTC CASSLTFERTLGEQYF
TRBJ2-1 many . TRBV29-1 TGCAGCGTTGTGTGGGGTCATGAGCAGTTCTTC CSVVWGHEQFF
TRBJ2-1 many TRBD1 TRBV20-1 TGCAGTGCGGGGGGCGGACAGGGGAACAATGAGCAGTTCTTC CSAGGGQGNNEQFF
TRBJ2-1 . . TRBV4-2 TGTGCCAGCAGCCAGGGGGTCCCCCTTTACAATGAGCAGTTCTTC CASSQGVPLYNEQFF